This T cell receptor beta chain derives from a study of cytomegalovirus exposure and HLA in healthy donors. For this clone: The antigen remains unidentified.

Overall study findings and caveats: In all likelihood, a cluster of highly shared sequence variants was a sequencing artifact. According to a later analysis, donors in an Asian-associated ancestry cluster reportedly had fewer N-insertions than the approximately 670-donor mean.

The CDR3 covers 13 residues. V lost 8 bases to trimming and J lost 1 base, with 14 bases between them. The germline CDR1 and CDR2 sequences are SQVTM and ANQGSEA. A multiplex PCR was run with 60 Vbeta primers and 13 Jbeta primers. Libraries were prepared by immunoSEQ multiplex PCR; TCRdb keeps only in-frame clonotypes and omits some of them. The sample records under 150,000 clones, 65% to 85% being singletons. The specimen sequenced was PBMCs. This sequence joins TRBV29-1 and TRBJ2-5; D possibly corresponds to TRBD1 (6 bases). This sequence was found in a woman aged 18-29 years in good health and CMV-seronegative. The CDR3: CSSWTVLQETQYF. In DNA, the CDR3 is TGCAGCAGCTGGACAGTACTCCAAGAGACCCAGTACTTC.